Presented here are 9 T cell receptor beta chains from one specimen sequenced in a study of identical twins. A single record per CDR3 protein comes from TCRdb applying MiXCR to the 5' RACE reads. Among 350,000 to 450,000 distinct CDR3 sequences, 15% to 20% were seen once, and the ten largest hold 12%. Sequencing used naive T cells sorted from blood. These receptors came from a man aged 50-60 years in good health.

The chain recombines TRBV4-3 with TRBJ2-5; 7 nucleotides line up with TRBD2. The trim removed 0 bases at V and 5 bases at J, leaving 9 bases unmatched. The CDR3 loop spans 16 amino acids. Germline V gene lookup returns CDR1 LGHNA and CDR2 YSLEER. DNA for the CDR3: TGCGCCAGCAGCCAAGAATATTCGGGGGGAGGGGAGACCCAGTACTTC. Protein: CASSQEYSGGGETQYF.

The table lists this clonotype with a few counts. The chain combines TRBV6-2 or TRBV6-3 with TRBJ2-1; 9 nucleotides align to TRBD2. Per the germline V gene, CDR1 is MNHEY and CDR2 is SVGEGT. V lost 10 bases to trimming and J lost 4 bases; unmatched junction nucleotides: 11. This CDR3 is built from 15 residues. The CDR3 coding sequence is TGTGCCACCGGTAGCGGGGGCTCTCGGTACAATGAGCAGTTCTTC. Encoded protein: CATGSGGSRYNEQFF.

This clonotype was found many times. The V and J genes are TRBV4-3 and TRBJ2-3; TRBD1 agrees at 7 bases. The CDR3 is 17 amino acids. Germline V gene lookup returns CDR1 LGHNA and CDR2 YSLEER. V shed 0 bases, J shed 4 bases, and the junction held 10 bases outside the gene matches. The DNA of the CDR3 is TGCGCCAGCAGCCAAGATCTGGGACAGCCCCTCCCAGATACGCAGTATTTT. Its translation: CASSQDLGQPLPDTQYF.

This chain uses TRBV5-1 with TRBJ2-7, with D tentatively TRBD1 (6 bases). The V end lost 2 bases, the J end lost 2 bases, and 17 bases lay between the germline ends. Germline V gene lookup returns CDR1 SGHRS and CDR2 YFSETQ. CDR3 length: 16 residues. CDR3 protein: CASSFNRDTATYEQYF. In DNA form, the CDR3 reads TGCGCCAGCAGCTTTAACCGGGACACGGCCACCTACGAGCAGTACTTC. The full variable domain, in which reference TRBV5-1 and TRBJ2-7 provide the parts outside the CDR3, is KAGVTQTPRYLIKTRGQQVTLSCSPISGHRSVSWYQQTPGQGLQFLFEYFSETQRNKGNFPGRFSGRQFSNSRSEMNVSTLELGDSALYLCASSFNRDTATYEQYFGPGTRLTVT.

This chain links TRBV24-1 with TRBJ2-5, with 13 bases matching TRBD2. The germline V gene has CDR1 KGHDR and CDR2 SFDVKD. This CDR3 region has 17 residues. The trim removed 4 bases at V and 0 bases at J, leaving 4 bases unmatched. Written as DNA, the CDR3 is TGTGCCACCAGTGACGGACTAGCGGGGGTCCACCAAGAGACCCAGTACTTC. It translates to CATSDGLAGVHQETQYF.

There are many counts of this clonotype. The chain is built from TRBV29-1 and TRBJ2-3, with D uncertain. Trimming took off 3 bases at V and 4 bases at J, with 8 bases between the two ends. The CDR3 spans 12 residues. Germline CDR1 SQVTM, CDR2 ANQGSEA. The DNA for the CDR3 is TGCAGCGTTGATCCGGGTTCAGATACGCAGTATTTT. This encodes CSVDPGSDTQYF.

The chain combines TRBV6-1 with TRBJ2-7; either TRBD1 or TRBD2 may fit D (6 bases each). CDR1 is MNHNS, CDR2 SASEGT, per germline. The CDR3 covers 13 residues. Trimming cost V 7 bases and J 7 bases, with 17 bases left between them. For the CDR3, the DNA is TGTGCCAGCATTCGGACCTTAGGGGGGGAGCAGTACTTC. It encodes CASIRTLGGEQYF.

In its sample, this clonotype was seen a few times. The chain combines TRBV11-2 with TRBJ2-2; TRBD1 aligns across 9 bases. Germline V gives CDR1 SGHAT, CDR2 FQNNGV. The CDR3 spans 17 residues. V lost 0 bases and J lost 5; bases outside the gene matches: 7. The CDR3 coding sequence is TGTGCCAGCAGCTTAGACTGGGGACAGGGAGGGACCGGGGAGCTGTTTTTT. Translation: CASSLDWGQGGTGELFF.

The CDR3 reads CASSSTGGGPYEQYF. The CDR3 region has the DNA TGTGCCAGCAGCTCCACCGGGGGGGGACCCTACGAGCAGTACTTC. The chain couples TRBV11-2 to TRBJ2-7, with TRBD2 matching 8 bases. The V and J ends lost 4 bases and 2 bases, in that order; junction bases with no gene match: 7. Germline loops: CDR1 SGHAT, CDR2 FQNNGV. The CDR3 totals 15 residues.